These 21 T cell receptor beta chains came from one sample sequenced in a study of CD8+ T cells in alopecia areata (dated by TCRdb to 2017 to 2018). This specimen's time point label, interpreted: roughly 24 weeks on oral tofacitinib. What the treatment or condition label conveys for this sample: oral pan-JAK inhibitor, 5-10 mg twice daily. Receptor amplification or capture employed the immunoSEQ multiplex PCR assay. To provide template for TCR sequencing, every sample had RNA extracted and reverse transcribed into cDNA. TCRdb retrieved this table from immuneACCESS and kept in-frame rearrangements only. Not all clones are present; in checked studies, unresolved V genes account for under half, and no reason is known for the remainder. The sample yields roughly 200,000 clones; about 55% were counted once. 11% of the sample belongs to the ten largest clones. The specimen comprised CD8+ T cells sorted from blood, sampled at week 24, from a patient treated with tofacitinib. The receptors were sampled from a human donor with alopecia areata.

The rearrangement uses TRBV15 and TRBJ1-1; D is undetermined. CDR3 length: 14 amino acids. V dropped 0 bases and J dropped 1 base, with 6 bases sitting between them. Germline CDR1 reads LNHNV; CDR2 reads YYDKDF (reference sequence). As DNA, the CDR3 is TGTGCCACCAGCAGAGATGAGAGGAACACTGAAGCTTTCTTT. Its translation is CATSRDERNTEAFF.

Only one count was recorded for this clone. CDR3 loop: CATTTSGGLQETQYF. The CDR3 bases are TGTGCCACAACTACTAGCGGGGGCCTCCAAGAGACCCAGTACTTC. V usage is TRBV6-5 and J usage is TRBJ2-5, with 11 bases fitting TRBD2. Trimming cost V 10 bases and J 1 base; bases outside gene matches: 8. The CDR3 is made up of 15 amino acids. Per germline, CDR1 MNHEY and CDR2 SVGAGI.

J is TRBJ2-7 and V is TRBV2; 12 bases line up with TRBD2. CDR1 is SNHLY, CDR2 FYNNEI, per germline. The CDR3 is 17 amino acids. Losses at the gene ends were 6 bases for V and 2 bases for J; bases not matched to a gene: 11. CDR3 region: CASSPPLSSGGAYEQYF. The CDR3 region has the DNA TGTGCCAGCAGCCCCCCCCTCTCTAGCGGGGGGGCCTACGAGCAGTACTTC.

The DNA for the CDR3 is TGTGCCAGCAGCGTAGGAGGGACTGGGGCCAACGTCCTGACTTTC. It translates to CASSVGGTGANVLTF. The V gene is TRBV9, the J gene TRBJ2-6; a weak D match, TRBD2 (5 bases). The CDR3 covers 15 residues. Germline lookup yields CDR1 SGDLS and CDR2 YYNGEE. Trimming removed 0 bases from V and 2 bases from J, with 6 bases in between.

V gene TRBV18 combines with J gene TRBJ2-1; D remains unclear. The V and J ends lost 1 base and 9 bases respectively, with 16 bases between them. The CDR3 loop spans 15 amino acids. In germline, CDR1 is KGHSH, CDR2 LQKENI. CDR3 bases: TGTGCCAGCTCACCACGGGTCCAGTACGCCCGTGAGCAGTTCTTC. It specifies CASSPRVQYAREQFF.

Only a few counts were recorded for this clone. This chain uses TRBV27 with TRBJ2-3, with 8 bases identical to TRBD1. In germline, CDR1 is MNHEY, CDR2 SMNVEV (reference sequence). Trimming at V came to 5 bases and at J to 0 bases, leaving 7 bases not matched to a gene. The length of the CDR3 is 16 residues. As DNA, the CDR3 is TGTGCCAGCAGTACCCGGACAGGGCCCAGCACAGATACGCAGTATTTT. It codes for CASSTRTGPSTDTQYF.

The rearrangement joins TRBV30 to TRBJ2-2; no reliable D call. V lost 5 bases, J lost 1 base, and 14 bases lay in between. The CDR3 sequence is 15 residues long. Germline V gene lookup returns CDR1 GTSNPN and CDR2 SVGIG (reference sequence). DNA of the CDR3: TGTGCCTGGGATCCAGGATATGGGAACACCGGGGAGCTGTTTTTT. It yields the protein CAWDPGYGNTGELFF.

The table lists this clone with a few counts. The V gene is TRBV19, the J gene TRBJ2-1, with a tentative D call TRBD1 (6 bases). Between the trimmed V and J ends, which lost 5 bases and 6 bases, there was a span of 11 bases. Germline V gives CDR1 LNHDA, CDR2 SQIVND (reference sequence). The CDR3 totals 13 residues. The CDR3 coding sequence is TGTGCCAGTAGTTATAGACAGGCCAATGAGCAGTTCTTC. Translating gives CASSYRQANEQFF. Full variable domain (missing parts from reference TRBV19 and TRBJ2-1): DGGITQSPKYLFRKEGQNVTLSCEQNLNHDAMYWYRQDPGQGLRLIYYSQIVNDFQKGDIAEGYSVSREKKESFPLTVTSAQKNPTAFYLCASSYRQANEQFFGPGTRLTVL.

This rearrangement joins TRBV27 to TRBJ2-3; the match to TRBD2 covers 8 bases. V shed 0 bases and J 4 bases; nucleotides not matched to a gene: 6. Germline-derived CDR1 and CDR2 are MNHEY and SMNVEV (reference sequence). This CDR3 is 16 amino acids long. The CDR3 spells CASSLSGTSVADTQYF. The CDR3 coding sequence is TGTGCCAGCAGTTTATCCGGGACTAGTGTAGCAGATACGCAGTATTTT.

V is TRBV6-6 and J is TRBJ2-2; D unclear. This CDR3 region has 15 residues. The germline CDR1 and CDR2 sequences are MNHNY and SVGAGI (reference sequence). Trimming took 5 bases from V and 4 from J, leaving 14 bases between them. The CDR3 coding sequence is TGTGCCAGCAGTGACTTGAGCTGGGGCACCGGGGAGCTGTTTTTT. This codes for CASSDLSWGTGELFF.

The chain is built from TRBV29-1 and TRBJ1-5; no clear D gene. Germline V CDR1 and CDR2: SQVTM, ANQGSEA. V was pared by 3 bases and J by 7 bases, with 13 bases between. The CDR3 totals 13 residues. CDR3 coding DNA: TGCAGCGTTGACAGTGGAGACGACCAGCCCCAGCATTTT. This encodes CSVDSGDDQPQHF.

The rearrangement joins TRBV27 to TRBJ2-7; 7 bases align to TRBD1. This CDR3 has 14 amino acids. Germline V gene data show CDR1 as MNHEY and CDR2 as SMNVEV (reference sequence). V dropped 5 bases and J dropped 3; count of bases not matched to a gene: 7. The CDR3 protein is CASSETGYSYEQYF. The CDR3 bases are TGTGCCAGCAGTGAGACAGGGTATAGCTACGAGCAGTACTTC.

The chain uses TRBV2 and TRBJ2-1; D is possibly TRBD2 (5 bases). The CDR3 loop spans 16 amino acids. Germline CDR1 reads SNHLY; CDR2 reads FYNNEI. Trimming left V 7 bases short and J 3 bases short, with 19 bases between. CDR3 in amino acids: CASTEYPGNVYNEQFF. The CDR3 region has the DNA TGTGCCAGCACCGAATATCCGGGAAATGTCTACAATGAGCAGTTCTTC.

V usage is TRBV30 and J usage is TRBJ2-7; 9 bases fit TRBD1. CDR3 length equals 12 residues. Germline V gives CDR1 GTSNPN, CDR2 SVGIG (reference sequence). The trim removed 2 bases at V and 5 bases at J, leaving 1 base unmatched. The CDR3 bases are TGTGCCTGGAGTAGGACAGGGGACGAGCAGTACTTC. Translating it yields CAWSRTGDEQYF.

V usage is TRBV5-6 and J usage is TRBJ1-2; D is possibly TRBD1 (6 bases). CDR1 SGHDT and CDR2 YYEEEE come from the germline V gene. Trimming took off 0 bases at V and 3 bases at J, with 15 bases between the two ends. CDR3 length: 16 residues. The CDR3 region is CASSLVAAGAHYGYTF. The DNA for the CDR3 is TGTGCCAGCAGCTTGGTGGCTGCAGGGGCTCACTATGGCTACACCTTC. Full variable domain (missing parts from reference TRBV5-6 and TRBJ1-2): DAGVTQSPTHLIKTRGQQVTLRCSPKSGHDTVSWYQQALGQGPQFIFQYYEEEERQRGNFPDRFSGHQFPNYSSELNVNALLLGDSALYLCASSLVAAGAHYGYTFGSGTRLTVV.

This clone was detected a few times. This chain connects TRBV7-2 to TRBJ2-4; 14 nucleotides align to TRBD2. Germline loops: CDR1 SGHTA, CDR2 FQGNSA. V shed 4 bases and J 8 bases; nucleotides not matched to a gene: 7. CDR3 length: 16 amino acids. The CDR3 loop reads CASSSWTSGGRDIQYF. The CDR3, as DNA: TGTGCCAGCAGCTCCTGGACTAGCGGGGGGAGGGACATTCAGTACTTC.

This clone was found once. The rearrangement links TRBV30 to TRBJ1-1; possibly TRBD1 for D (5 bases). Germline lookup yields CDR1 GTSNPN and CDR2 SVGIG (reference sequence). CDR3 size: 13 residues. V was shortened by 5 bases and J by 3 bases, with 13 bases between the two germline ends. The CDR3 spells CAWGPAGYTEAFF. DNA of the CDR3: TGTGCCTGGGGACCTGCAGGGTACACTGAAGCTTTCTTT.

The chain is built from TRBV7-6 and TRBJ1-1; 7 bases are shared with TRBD1. The CDR3 length is 14 residues. Looked up from germline, CDR1 is SGHVS and CDR2 is FNYEAQ. Unmatched junction bases numbered 3, after V lost 5 bases and J lost 0 bases. The CDR3, as DNA: TGTGCCAGCAGCCCCGGGACAGTGAACACTGAAGCTTTCTTT. It codes for CASSPGTVNTEAFF. Full variable domain (rest looked up from reference TRBV7-6 and TRBJ1-1): GAGVSQSPRYKVTKRGQDVALRCDPISGHVSLYWYRQALGQGPEFLTYFNYEAQQDKSGLPNDRFSAERPEGSISTLTIQRTEQRDSAMYRCASSPGTVNTEAFFGQGTRLTVV.

This clone was counted only a few times. J is TRBJ2-7 and V is TRBV10-3; 8 nucleotides match TRBD1. The CDR3 totals 13 residues. Germline V gene sequence: CDR1 ENHRY, CDR2 SYGVKD. Trimming at V came to 3 bases and at J to 4 bases, leaving 2 bases not matched to a gene. As DNA, the CDR3 is TGTGCCATCAGTGAAGACAGGGGATACGAGCAGTACTTC. Translating gives CAISEDRGYEQYF.

This clone has more than one count but fewer than ten. The V gene is TRBV14, the J gene TRBJ1-2, with a tentative D call TRBD1 (5 bases). V was pared by 2 bases and J by 6 bases, with 10 bases between. Per the germline V gene, CDR1 is SGHDN and CDR2 is FVKESK. The CDR3 extends over 13 amino acids. Here the CDR3 reads CASSQRRDHGYTF. CDR3 DNA sequence: TGTGCCAGCAGCCAACGGAGGGACCATGGCTACACCTTC.

This sequence joins TRBV7-9 and TRBJ2-3; no reliable D call. Germline values: CDR1 SEHNR, CDR2 FQNEAQ (reference sequence). V lost 6 bases to trimming and J lost 0 bases, with 13 bases between them. The CDR3 has 15 residues. The CDR3 is CASSPVSESTDTQYF. The CDR3 DNA follows: TGTGCCAGCAGTCCTGTTTCAGAGAGCACAGATACGCAGTATTTT.